These 10 T cell receptor beta chains share one sample of origin, sequenced in a study of shared clonotypes between healthy human individuals. The repertoire was sequenced with immunoSEQ multiplex PCR; TCRdb's copy has only in-frame clones and lacks some. The sample consists of around 440,000 clones, roughly three quarters of them appearing once. The material sequenced was PBMCs. All receptors come from a woman in her thirties or forties in good health. Some clones in this sample may be carry-over from other donors' samples.

In regard to this clone: At one boundary the junction diverges from the germline segment, which might be a read error. The rearrangement uses TRBV4-3 and TRBJ1-2, with unresolved D. The CDR3 runs to 16 residues. In germline, CDR1 is LGHNA, CDR2 YSLEER. The CDR3 DNA follows: TGCGCCAGCGGCCAAGATGAACGACCGGGCCGTGGTGGCTACACCTTC. It translates to CASGQDERPGRGGYTF.

Concerning this clone: Other DNA sequences in the same sample also yield this CDR3. The chain is built from TRBV11-2 and TRBJ1-1, with a weak D call TRBD1 (5 bases). Trimming left V 0 bases short and J 1 base short, with 9 bases between. The CDR3 has 15 residues. Per germline, CDR1 SGHAT and CDR2 FQNNGV. CDR3 sequence (DNA): TGTGCCAGCAGCTTAGAAGGGACGGCGAACACTGAAGCTTTCTTT. Translating it yields CASSLEGTANTEAFF. The variable domain in full, completed from reference TRBV11-2 and TRBJ1-1, reads EAGVAQSPRYKIIEKRQSVAFWCNPISGHATLYWYQQILGQGPKLLIQFQNNGVVDDSQLPKDRFSAERLKGVDSTLKIQPAKLEDSAVYLCASSLEGTANTEAFFGQGTRLTVV.

This clone appeared a single time. The chain carries TRBV18 and TRBJ1-4, with D maybe TRBD1 (5 bases). From germline, CDR1 is KGHSH and CDR2 LQKENI. With 6 bases removed from V and 7 bases from J, the gap between germline ends came to 18 bases. CDR3 length: 15 amino acids. CDR3 DNA sequence: TGTGCCAGCTCCCGTACGGGGGGTGAGGCTGAAAAACTGTTTTTT. This sequence encodes CASSRTGGEAEKLFF.

In its sample, this clone was seen once. This chain links TRBV14 with TRBJ2-7; D is unresolved. CDR3 length equals 13 residues. Per the germline V gene, CDR1 is SGHDN and CDR2 is FVKESK. V lost 4 bases to trimming and J lost 2 bases, with 9 bases between them. CDR3 bases: TGTGCCAGCAGCCCCCAGTTAACCTACGAGCAGTACTTC. It translates to CASSPQLTYEQYF.

This sequence joins TRBV19 and TRBJ1-5; D may be TRBD1 (5 bases). The length of the CDR3 is 16 residues. CDR1 is LNHDA and CDR2 is SQIVND in the germline V gene (reference sequence). Trimming pared 1 base from V and 0 bases from J, leaving 10 bases between. CDR3 nucleotide sequence: TGTGCCAGTAGTATAGGACAGCAATATAGCAATCAGCCCCAGCATTTT. Translating gives CASSIGQQYSNQPQHF.

The genes are TRBV6-5 and TRBJ2-4; 7 bases align to TRBD1. This CDR3 region has 15 residues. The V segment lost 0 bases and the J segment 8 bases; nucleotides outside the gene matches: 7. CDR1 MNHEY and CDR2 SVGAGI come from the germline V gene. The CDR3: CASSYSGTVGDIQYF. For the CDR3, the DNA is TGTGCCAGCAGTTACTCCGGGACAGTAGGAGACATTCAGTACTTC.

This clone was counted only a few times. This sequence joins TRBV4-1 and TRBJ1-5, with a tentative D call TRBD1 (6 bases). The germline V and J ends were trimmed by 4 bases and 4 bases, with 14 bases remaining between them. The CDR3 spans 15 residues. Germline V gives CDR1 MGHRA, CDR2 YSYEKL. The DNA of the CDR3 is TGCGCCAGCAGCCTCCGGGACACACAGAATCAGCCCCAGCATTTT. The encoded protein is CASSLRDTQNQPQHF.

In regard to this clone: A much larger clone lies a single base off, so this may be a read error. This rearrangement joins TRBV5-1 to TRBJ2-5, with D possibly being TRBD1 (5 bases). Looked up from germline, CDR1 is SGHRS and CDR2 is YFSETQ. The CDR3 extends over 15 amino acids. CDR3 in DNA: TGCGCCAGCAGCTTGGGACCCCAGGACATCTACGAGCAGCACTTC. Encoded protein: CASSLGPQDIYEQHF.

The V gene is TRBV6-6, the J gene TRBJ2-7; a weak D match, TRBD1 (6 bases). CDR1 MNHNY and CDR2 SVGAGI come from the germline V gene (reference sequence). The CDR3 is made up of 15 amino acids. V was shortened by 8 bases and J by 0 bases, with 17 bases between the two germline ends. DNA for the CDR3: TGTGCCAGCGGACTTCAGGGGCTAAACTCCTACGAGCAGTACTTC. Translating it yields CASGLQGLNSYEQYF.

For this clone: This may stem from a read error, because a much larger clone lies one nucleotide away. This CDR3 is also generated by other DNA sequences in the sample. V and J are TRBV7-2 and TRBJ2-2; TRBD1 matches 11 bases. Germline values: CDR1 SGHTA, CDR2 FQGNSA. Unmatched junction bases numbered 4, after V lost 2 bases and J lost 2 bases. The CDR3 length is 17 residues. CDR3 amino acids: CASSLKDRGPNTGELFF. The CDR3 DNA reads as TGTGCCAGCAGCTTAAAGGACAGGGGGCCTAACACCGGGGAGCTGTTTTTT.